Following are 2 T cell receptor beta chains from one sample sequenced in a study of T cell changes during pregnancy in multiple sclerosis. Profiled with immunoSEQ multiplex PCR; TCRdb holds only in-frame clones, not every one. The sample consists of roughly 80,000 clones, around 93% of them appearing once. The starting material was peripheral blood, obtained in the second trimester of pregnancy. The source of these receptors is a female donor with multiple sclerosis, enrolled in a pregnancy study.

The chain combines TRBV6-5 with TRBJ2-2, with D possibly being TRBD2 (6 bases). The V gene lost 9 bases and the J gene lost 6 bases, with 17 bases spanning the gap. This CDR3 is built from 14 residues. The germline CDR1 and CDR2 sequences are MNHEY and SVGAGI. CDR3 in amino acids: CASSGSFQPGELFF. For the CDR3, the DNA is TGTGCCAGTTCCGGGAGTTTCCAGCCCGGGGAGCTGTTTTTT.

On this clone: An end of the junction differs from the germline gene, which may be a read error. The V call is TRBV7-7, the J call TRBJ2-6; maybe TRBD2 (6 bases). The CDR3 has 15 residues. Germline CDR1 reads SSHAT; CDR2 reads FNYEAQ (reference sequence). CDR3 in DNA: TGTGCTAGCAGCTTGGGGGGCTCTGGGGCCAACGTCCTGACTTTC. Encoded protein: CASSLGGSGANVLTF. The whole variable domain, filled in from reference TRBV7-7 and TRBJ2-6, reads GAGVSQSPRYKVTKRGQDVTLRCDPISSHATLYWYQQALGQGPEFLTYFNYEAQPDKSGLPSDRFSAERPEGSISTLTIQRTEQRDSAMYRCASSLGGSGANVLTFGAGSRLTVL.